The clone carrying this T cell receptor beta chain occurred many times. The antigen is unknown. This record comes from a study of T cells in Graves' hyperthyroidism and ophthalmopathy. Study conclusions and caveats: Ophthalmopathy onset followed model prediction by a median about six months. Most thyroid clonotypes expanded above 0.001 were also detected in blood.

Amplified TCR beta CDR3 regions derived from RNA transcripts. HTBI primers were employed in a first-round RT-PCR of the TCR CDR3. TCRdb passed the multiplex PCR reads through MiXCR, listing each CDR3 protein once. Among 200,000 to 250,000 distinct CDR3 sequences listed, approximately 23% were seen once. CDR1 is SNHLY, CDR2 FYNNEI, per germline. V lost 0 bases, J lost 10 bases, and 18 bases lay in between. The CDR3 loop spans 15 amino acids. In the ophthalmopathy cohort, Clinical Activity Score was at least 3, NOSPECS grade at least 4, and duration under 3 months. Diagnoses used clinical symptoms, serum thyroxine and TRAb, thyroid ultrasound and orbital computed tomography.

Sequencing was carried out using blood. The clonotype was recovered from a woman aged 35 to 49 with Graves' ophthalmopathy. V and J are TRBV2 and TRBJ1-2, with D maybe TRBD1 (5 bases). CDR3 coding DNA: TGTGCCAGCAGTGAAGCGGGGCAGGGAAATCGCGACTACACCTTC. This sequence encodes CASSEAGQGNRDYTF.